These T cell receptor beta chains were read from a single sample in a study of blood T cell repertoires in COVID-19. The assay was immunoSEQ multiplex PCR, and TCRdb's table has in-frame clones only and misses some. The table records 36,000 or so clones, 90% of them present only once. The sample was peripheral blood. These receptors all stem from a human donor in a cohort sampled during active COVID-19. The CDR3 runs from the conserved cysteine through the conserved F or W. The D gene is left open where the match is weak. Clone size is not always given. Where it is, it says once, few, many or a class for expanded clones.

j_call	d_call	v_call	clone_size	cdr3_aa	cdr3_nt
TRBJ2-1	TRBD2	TRBV5-4	.	CASSLDGLAGVDEQFF	TGTGCCAGCAGCTTGGATGGACTAGCGGGAGTGGATGAGCAGTTCTTC
TRBJ1-6	.	TRBV2	.	CASNNGYNSPLHF	TGTGCCAGCAATAACGGCTATAATTCACCCCTCCACTTT
TRBJ2-1	TRBD2	TRBV24-1	.	CATSGAPGTSGRVEQFF	TGTGCCACCAGTGGTGCCCCCGGGACTAGCGGGAGAGTTGAGCAGTTCTTC
TRBJ2-7	.	TRBV6-5	.	CASGQSYEQYF	TGTGCCAGCGGACAGTCCTACGAGCAGTACTTC
TRBJ2-3	TRBD2	TRBV28	once	CASSVGLAGPTDTQYF	TGTGCCAGCAGTGTGGGGCTAGCGGGACCCACAGATACGCAGTATTTT
TRBJ2-7	.	TRBV7-9	.	CASSLRQQQYF	TGTGCCAGCAGCCTCCGACAGCAGCAGTACTTC
TRBJ2-3	.	TRBV3-1/TRBV3-2	.	CASSPGSYTQYF	TGTGCCAGCAGCCCCGGTTCGTATACGCAGTATTTT
TRBJ2-1	TRBD2	TRBV10-1	.	CASSEGGSLDNEQFF	TGCGCCAGCAGTGAGGGCGGGAGTCTCGACAATGAGCAGTTCTTC
TRBJ2-3	TRBD1	TRBV5-1	.	CASSGQGVSDTQYF	TGCGCCAGCAGTGGTCAGGGGGTGTCAGATACGCAGTATTTT
TRBJ2-5	.	TRBV5-6	.	CASSLDSSFETQYF	TGTGCCAGCAGCTTGGACAGTTCCTTCGAGACCCAGTACTTC
TRBJ2-3	.	TRBV27	once	CASSARGTSTDTQYF	TGTGCCAGCAGTGCTCGGGGAACTTCGACAGATACGCAGTATTTT
TRBJ2-1	TRBD1	TRBV2	.	CASSSQGNEQFF	TGTGCCAGCAGTTCACAGGGGAATGAGCAGTTCTTC
TRBJ2-2	.	TRBV3-1/TRBV3-2	.	CASSQRGGSPGTGELFF	TGTGCCAGCAGCCAGAGAGGAGGGTCCCCGGGGACCGGGGAGCTGTTTTTT
TRBJ2-2	.	TRBV30	.	CAWAQGTGELFF	TGTGCCTGGGCACAGGGCACCGGGGAGCTGTTTTTT
TRBJ2-5	.	TRBV5-4	.	CASSLAGGRTQYF	TGTGCCAGCAGCTTGGCCGGGGGTCGGACCCAGTACTTC
TRBJ1-6	.	TRBV28	.	CASSSLANSPLHF	TGTGCCAGCAGTTCTCTAGCGAATTCACCCCTCCACTTT
TRBJ1-5	TRBD1	TRBV6-5	.	CASSLTGASKGPQHF	TGTGCCAGCAGTTTAACAGGGGCGAGCAAAGGGCCCCAGCATTTT
TRBJ2-3	.	TRBV6-5	.	CASSYSSGGTDTQYF	TGTGCCAGCAGTTACTCCTCTGGAGGGACAGATACGCAGTATTTT
TRBJ1-1	.	TRBV4-3	.	CASSQDSRSTEAFF	TGCGCCAGCAGCCAAGATTCCCGGAGCACTGAAGCTTTCTTT
TRBJ1-5	.	TRBV28	.	CASSPVRGATSNQPQHF	TGTGCCAGCAGCCCGGTTCGGGGGGCTACGAGCAATCAGCCCCAGCATTTT
TRBJ1-1	.	TRBV15	.	CATSRDLGQGTEAFF	TGTGCCACCAGCAGAGATCTGGGGCAGGGAACTGAAGCTTTCTTT
TRBJ2-5	.	TRBV4-1	few	CASSLAGQRRQETQYF	TGCGCCAGCAGCCTAGCGGGACAGAGACGACAAGAGACCCAGTACTTC
TRBJ1-1	TRBD1	TRBV6-2/TRBV6-3	.	CASSYSTGRGRKNTEAFF	TGTGCCAGCAGTTACTCGACGGGCAGGGGGCGGAAGAACACTGAAGCTTTCTTT
TRBJ2-1	.	TRBV13	once	CASSEKRRADDNEQFF	TGTGCCAGCAGCGAGAAACGGAGGGCCGATGACAATGAGCAGTTCTTC
TRBJ2-2	TRBD2	TRBV2	.	CASTRQGKASGSGTGELFF	TGTGCCAGCACTAGACAGGGGAAGGCTAGCGGGAGCGGCACCGGGGAGCTGTTTTTT
TRBJ2-1	.	TRBV7-2	once	CASSPWRAVEQFF	TGTGCCAGCAGCCCGTGGAGGGCGGTTGAGCAGTTCTTC
TRBJ2-1	.	TRBV5-1	.	CASQSRGGGLSYNEQFF	TGCGCCAGCCAAAGCAGAGGGGGCGGACTATCCTACAATGAGCAGTTCTTC
TRBJ1-3	.	TRBV18	.	CASTRTSGNTIYF	TGTGCCAGCACCCGGACTTCTGGAAACACCATATATTTT
TRBJ2-3	TRBD2	TRBV5-4	.	CASSLGTSGRRADTQYF	TGTGCCAGCAGCTTGGGGACTAGCGGGAGGAGGGCAGATACGCAGTATTTT
TRBJ2-5	.	TRBV7-6	.	CASSLDSRGKETQYF	TGTGCCAGCAGCCTCGATAGTCGGGGGAAAGAGACCCAGTACTTC
TRBJ2-4	.	TRBV7-2	.	CASSFPGHPKNIQYF	TGTGCCAGCAGCTTCCCGGGACACCCCAAAAACATTCAGTACTTC
TRBJ2-7	.	TRBV19	.	CASSSGEAIGYEQYF	TGTGCCAGTAGTTCGGGGGAGGCTATCGGGTACGAGCAGTACTTC
TRBJ2-6	TRBD1	TRBV6-1	.	CASSGTGGSSGANVLTF	TGTGCCAGCAGTGGGACAGGGGGCAGCTCTGGGGCCAACGTCCTGACTTTC
TRBJ1-1	.	TRBV10-3	.	CAISESDSSNTEAFF	TGTGCCATCAGTGAGTCAGACAGTTCGAACACTGAAGCTTTCTTT
TRBJ2-5	TRBD2	TRBV28	.	CASSLSPGTSVQETQYF	TGTGCCAGCAGTCTCAGTCCCGGGACTAGCGTCCAAGAGACCCAGTACTTC
TRBJ1-5	.	TRBV28	few	CASSPPGGNNQPQHF	TGTGCCAGCAGCCCCCCAGGAGGGAACAATCAGCCCCAGCATTTT